This T cell receptor (beta chain) was retrieved from a study of cytomegalovirus exposure and HLA in healthy donors. PCR was performed using 60 Vbeta and 13 Jbeta primers. Some clones are missing from TCRdb's copy, which holds only in-frame ones; the method was immunoSEQ multiplex PCR. The table records 130,000 to 150,000 clones, over 70% of them present only once. The trim removed 0 bases at V and 2 bases at J, leaving 7 bases unmatched. CDR1 and CDR2 (germline): LNHNV, YYDKDF (reference sequence). The CDR3 loop spans 17 amino acids. The sequence was obtained from a middle-aged woman in good health and CMV-seropositive. The sample comprised PBMCs. The chain couples TRBV15 to TRBJ2-1, with 7 positions matching TRBD1. CDR3 bases: TGTGCCACCAGCAGAGATCTCCGACAGGGCGCCTACAATGAGCAGTTCTTC. This translates into CATSRDLRQGAYNEQFF.